Listed below are T cell receptor beta chains from one sample, sequenced in a study of radiation and T cells in renal cell carcinoma. Method: immunoSEQ multiplex PCR; TCRdb's copy keeps in-frame clones and lacks some. In the table there are 14,000 to 15,000 clones, approximately 65% of which are singletons. The input for sequencing was tumor tissue, taken from a patient whose treatment was nephrectomy without radiotherapy. These receptors were obtained from a man between 60 and 70 years old with renal cell carcinoma. Both conserved end residues are part of each CDR3. Fields, in order: V gene, J gene, CDR3 protein.

V: TRBV5-6; J: TRBJ1-5; CDR3: CASSLSRGVNQPQHF
V: TRBV28; J: TRBJ1-2; CDR3: CASSSPPTGLSNYGYTF
V: TRBV2; J: TRBJ1-1; CDR3: CASRRGRGMNTEAFF
V: TRBV6-1; J: NA; CDR3: CASSEAVAGFYEQYF
V: TRBV5-6; J: TRBJ2-7; CDR3: CASSAPSGVDEQYF
V: TRBV30; J: TRBJ2-7; CDR3: CAWGTGNYEQYF
V: TRBV6-5; J: TRBJ2-2; CDR3: CAIGGRTNTGELFF
V: TRBV6-5; J: TRBJ2-1; CDR3: CASRREGSYNEQFF
V: TRBV6-5; J: TRBJ1-5; CDR3: CASSTGTLLGAQHF
V: TRBV9; J: TRBJ2-3; CDR3: CASSVEPLSTDTQYF
V: TRBV6-5; J: TRBJ1-2; CDR3: CASTYPGW
V: TRBV5-1; J: TRBJ2-7; CDR3: CASSSNTGTALYEQYF
V: TRBV9; J: TRBJ2-2; CDR3: CASSGGLAEVTGELFF
V: TRBV5-1; J: TRBJ2-5; CDR3: CASSLADFPQYF
V: TRBV7-2; J: TRBJ2-7; CDR3: CASSHSTSVREQYF
V: TRBV10-3; J: TRBJ2-2; CDR3: CAISGGQGALGSGELFF
V: TRBV27; J: TRBJ2-7; CDR3: CASSPGTSGYEQYF
V: TRBV7-3; J: TRBJ2-5; CDR3: CASSPTGLQETQYF
V: TRBV5-1; J: TRBJ1-2; CDR3: CASSFVGDGDYGYTF
V: TRBV27; J: TRBJ2-7; CDR3: CASKDTTGGPSYEQYF
V: TRBV6-5; J: TRBJ1-3; CDR3: CASSYGGLYGNTIYF
V: TRBV4-2; J: TRBJ2-7; CDR3: CASSQAAPGHSTYEQYF
V: TRBV5-1; J: TRBJ2-5; CDR3: CASSHGRGLAYQETQYF
V: TRBV6-5; J: TRBJ1-2; CDR3: CASSYGGYGYTF
V: TRBV7-6; J: TRBJ2-3; CDR3: CASSLASTDTQYF
V: TRBV7-9; J: TRBJ2-7; CDR3: CASSPTGGSEQYF
V: TRBV20-1; J: TRBJ2-7; CDR3: CSANSKEQYF
V: TRBV5-5; J: TRBJ1-3; CDR3: CASSLDMTQGQAIYF
V: TRBV28; J: TRBJ1-1; CDR3: CASSLLPSRMNTEAFF
V: TRBV2; J: TRBJ1-2; CDR3: CASSDAGGAAGYTF
V: TRBV28; J: TRBJ1-2; CDR3: CASSPQLIYGYTF
V: TRBV10-3; J: TRBJ1-2; CDR3: CAINHGAYGYTF
V: TRBV7-3; J: TRBJ2-7; CDR3: CASSLVASETYEQYF
V: TRBV7-2; J: TRBJ1-2; CDR3: CASSLAVQGYGYTF
V: TRBV5-1; J: TRBJ2-7; CDR3: CASSLASGQGRYEQYF
V: TRBV5-1; J: TRBJ1-1; CDR3: CASSLAGQAEAFF
V: TRBV5-5; J: TRBJ1-1; CDR3: CASSLEAGLNTEAFF
V: TRBV6-5; J: TRBJ2-2; CDR3: CASSRILGRGELFF
V: TRBV19; J: TRBJ2-5; CDR3: CASSHRGETQYF
V: TRBV6-1; J: TRBJ1-2; CDR3: CASSEGSDATF
V: TRBV11-1; J: TRBJ1-1; CDR3: CASSLRTNTEAFF
V: TRBV2; J: TRBJ2-5; CDR3: CASNRDREGSQETQYF
V: TRBV7-8; J: TRBJ2-1; CDR3: CASSPLGGEGRNEQFF
V: TRBV9; J: TRBJ2-3; CDR3: CASSVGTSVDTQYF
V: TRBV5-4; J: TRBJ2-1; CDR3: CASSGNRGYNEQFF
V: TRBV5-6; J: TRBJ1-1; CDR3: CASRIKGGPTEAFF
V: TRBV6-5; J: TRBJ2-5; CDR3: CASSYSGQGATETQYF
V: TRBV28; J: TRBJ2-7; CDR3: CASSTRQETYEQYF
V: TRBV6-6; J: TRBJ1-1; CDR3: CASSYSALEAFF
V: TRBV7-6; J: TRBJ1-2; CDR3: CASRPNQQGRYTF
V: TRBV6-1; J: TRBJ1-3; CDR3: CASSERRELSGNTIYF
V: TRBV2; J: TRBJ1-5; CDR3: CASSEVGTSNQPQHF
V: TRBV9; J: TRBJ2-7; CDR3: CASMDEQYF
V: TRBV6-1; J: TRBJ2-1; CDR3: CASSEDEGGPDEQFF
V: TRBV19; J: TRBJ2-7; CDR3: CASSSQAVSYEQYF
V: TRBV7-2; J: TRBJ2-3; CDR3: CASSSTGTDTQYF
V: TRBV6-6; J: TRBJ2-7; CDR3: CASSRSLYYEQYF
V: TRBV6-1; J: TRBJ2-7; CDR3: CASFVSGQGAYEQYF
V: TRBV27; J: TRBJ2-2; CDR3: CASSLYVNKAETGELFF
V: TRBV28; J: TRBJ2-4; CDR3: CASSFDRSKNIQYF